This T cell receptor (beta chain) derives from a study of blood T cell repertoires in COVID-19. Methods used by the authors: It was from reference gene primer amplification that nucleated cell counts were estimated. The repertoire was sequenced with immunoSEQ multiplex PCR; TCRdb's copy has only in-frame clones and lacks some. V and J calls and clone size are as listed in that table; D and trimming were resolved from the DNA. The sample carries more than 200,000 clones, approximately 84% recorded once. This clone has only a few counts. Deletions cut 5 bases from V and 3 bases from J, with 14 bases between. The CDR3 covers 14 residues. Per the germline V gene, CDR1 is GTSNPN and CDR2 is SVGIG (reference sequence).

Sample: peripheral blood. The chain is built from TRBV30 and TRBJ1-3; maybe TRBD1 (5 bases). The clonotype was recovered from a man aged 50 to 60 with active or convalescent COVID-19. The CDR3 protein is CAWDDKGFGNTIYF. The CDR3, as DNA: TGTGCCTGGGACGACAAGGGGTTTGGAAACACCATATATTTT.